This record concerns one TCR beta chain sequence. The CDR3 contains 16 residues. V was shortened by 0 bases and J by 3 bases, with 11 bases between the two germline ends. CDR1 is MGHRA and CDR2 is YSYEKL in the germline V gene. Sequencing was performed with immunoSEQ multiplex PCR; in TCRdb, only in-frame clones are kept and a portion is missing. The sample consists of about 75,000 clones, 80% to 90% of them appearing once. The data originate from a study of T cell clones after liver transplantation. The starting material was CD4+ T cells from blood, obtained less than 50 months after liver transplant. V gene TRBV4-1 combines with J gene TRBJ1-4, with D tentatively TRBD1 (6 bases). This receptor was taken from a human patient who received a liver transplant. A subset of T cells may come from the graft donor. The CDR3 nucleotides read TGCGCCAGCAGCCAAGATCGCGGGACACCTAATGAAAAACTGTTTTTT. Its translation: CASSQDRGTPNEKLFF.